Sequencing of this T cell receptor beta chain was carried out in a study of blood T cell repertoires in COVID-19. Study context: Samples taken during acute and convalescent COVID-19 were collected in the United States, Italy and Spain. T cells, B-cell-depleted T cells, or PBMCs provided the cDNA or gDNA that served as material.

The CDR3 runs to 15 residues. CDR1 is MGHDK, CDR2 SYGVNS, per germline. J was trimmed by 4 bases and V by 6 bases; bases with no gene match: 7. As handled by the study authors: Scientists estimated how many nucleated cells there were by amplifying reference gene primers. This table comes from immunoSEQ multiplex PCR, and its TCRdb copy is limited to in-frame clones, with some not included. V and J calls and clone size come straight from that table; D and trimming were deduced from the DNA. The sample has around 37,000 clones, roughly 90% seen once. The chain uses TRBV25-1 and TRBJ2-1; 9 nucleotides line up with TRBD2. The sample consisted of peripheral blood. The sequence was collected from a man aged 50 to 60 with active or convalescent COVID-19. The CDR3 is CASSRTSGFYNEQFF. CDR3 coding DNA: TGTGCCAGCAGCCGAACTAGCGGGTTTTACAATGAGCAGTTCTTC.